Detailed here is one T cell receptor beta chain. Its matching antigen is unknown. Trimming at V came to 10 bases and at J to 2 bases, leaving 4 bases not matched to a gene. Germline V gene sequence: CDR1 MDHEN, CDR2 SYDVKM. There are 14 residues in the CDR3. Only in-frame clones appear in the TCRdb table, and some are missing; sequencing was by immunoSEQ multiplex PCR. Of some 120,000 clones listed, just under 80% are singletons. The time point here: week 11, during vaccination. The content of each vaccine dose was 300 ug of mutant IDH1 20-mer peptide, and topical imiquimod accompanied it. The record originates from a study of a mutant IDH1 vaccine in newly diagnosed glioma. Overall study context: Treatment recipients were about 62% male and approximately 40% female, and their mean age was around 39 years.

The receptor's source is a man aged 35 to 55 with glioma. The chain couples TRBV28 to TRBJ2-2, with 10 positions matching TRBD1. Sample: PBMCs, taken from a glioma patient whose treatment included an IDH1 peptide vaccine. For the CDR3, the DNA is TGTGCCACATGGACAGGGGGAAACACCGGGGAGCTGTTTTTT. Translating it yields CATWTGGNTGELFF. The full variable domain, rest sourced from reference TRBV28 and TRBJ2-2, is DVKVTQSSRYLVKRTGEKVFLECVQDMDHENMFWYRQDPGLGLRLIYFSYDVKMKEKGDIPEGYSVSREKKERFSLILESASTNQTSMYLCATWTGGNTGELFFGEGSRLTVL.